This TCR beta chain was profiled in a study of blood T cells in healthy people across ages. Background on the study: Template switching caught about one barcoded beta molecule for each two T cells. Study-level findings and limits: For the donors, CMV status was unknown and possibly confounded expanded clonotype changes.

Of note for this clonotype: The antigen is undetermined.

CDR3 length equals 15 residues. Per germline, CDR1 KGHSH and CDR2 LQKENI. The V end was cut by 3 bases, the J end by 4 bases, with 14 bases between. Primed by a sample-barcoded 5' primer and a J-beta primer mix, a second PCR proceeded for about 6 to 11 cycles. Researchers report that a template-switch adaptor with 12 random nucleotides tagged each cDNA molecule. TCRdb itself ran the 5' RACE reads through MiXCR, one entry per CDR3 protein. The sample lists around 940,000 distinct CDR3 sequences, just over 50% occurring once. About 10 milliliters of peripheral blood were drawn from each donor into EDTA-treated tubes.

The sequenced sample consisted of blood. The TCR comes from a woman aged 55-69 years in good health. The J gene is TRBJ2-3, the V gene TRBV18, with D possibly matching TRBD2 (5 bases). CDR3 bases: TGTGCCAGCTCACCCCTGTCCCGAGGGCCAGATACGCAGTATTTT. Its protein product is CASSPLSRGPDTQYF.